This TCR beta chain derives from a study of Ad26.COV2.S vaccination and SARS-CoV-2 variants. Background on the study: The COV1001 Ad26.COV2.S trial arm included the donor.

Clones were sequenced by immunoSEQ multiplex PCR, and TCRdb holds only the in-frame ones, with some missing. This sample has about 350,000 clones, with about 89% found just once. Germline values: CDR1 SQVTM, CDR2 ANQGSEA. CDR3 length: 14 amino acids. V lost 8 bases and J 1 base, leaving 17 bases between the germline ends. As to treatment: over 15 received Ad26.COV2.S at low or high dose, single or two shots; five or six received placebo; per-sample allocation not given. Specimens were obtained on day 63 following the first vaccine or placebo injection. The donor was a Boston adult aged 18-55 years. Its platform was an Ad26 vector, and its expressed antigen was Wuhan-strain SARS-CoV-2 spike.

This clonotype was obtained from a person between 18 and 60 years old who received the Ad26.COV2.S COVID-19 vaccine or a placebo. The V and J genes are TRBV29-1 and TRBJ1-1; TRBD1 is a possible D gene (5 bases). This specimen consisted of peripheral blood, obtained in a trial of Ad26.COV2.S vaccine versus placebo. CDR3 sequence reads: CSSVVATGNTEAFF. CDR3 in DNA: TGCAGCTCTGTTGTGGCTACAGGGAACACTGAAGCTTTCTTT.